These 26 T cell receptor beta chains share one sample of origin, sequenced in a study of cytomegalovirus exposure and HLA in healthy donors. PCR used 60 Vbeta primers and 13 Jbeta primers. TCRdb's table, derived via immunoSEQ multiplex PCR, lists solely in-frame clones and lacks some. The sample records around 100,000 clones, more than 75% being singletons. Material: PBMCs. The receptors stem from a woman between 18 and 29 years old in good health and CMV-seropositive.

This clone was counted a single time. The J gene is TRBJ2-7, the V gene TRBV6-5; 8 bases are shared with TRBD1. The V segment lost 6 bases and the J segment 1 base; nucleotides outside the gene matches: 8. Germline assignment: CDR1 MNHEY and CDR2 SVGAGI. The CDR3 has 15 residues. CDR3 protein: CASSRGQGLSYEQYF. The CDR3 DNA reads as TGTGCCAGCAGCCGCGGACAGGGATTATCCTACGAGCAGTACTTC.

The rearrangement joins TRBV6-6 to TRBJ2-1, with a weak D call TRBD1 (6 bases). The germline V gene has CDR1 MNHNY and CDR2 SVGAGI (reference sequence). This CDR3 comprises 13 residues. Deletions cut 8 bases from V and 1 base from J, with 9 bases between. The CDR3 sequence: CASATGSYNEQFF. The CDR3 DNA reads TGTGCCAGCGCTACAGGGTCCTACAATGAGCAGTTCTTC.

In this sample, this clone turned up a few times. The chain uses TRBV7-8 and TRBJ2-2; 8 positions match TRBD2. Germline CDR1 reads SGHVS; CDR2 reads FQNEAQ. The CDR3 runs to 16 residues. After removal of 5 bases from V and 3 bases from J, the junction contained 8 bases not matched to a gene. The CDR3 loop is CASSPTGGTYTGELFF. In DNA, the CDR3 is TGTGCCAGCAGCCCCACGGGGGGGACGTACACCGGGGAGCTGTTTTTT.

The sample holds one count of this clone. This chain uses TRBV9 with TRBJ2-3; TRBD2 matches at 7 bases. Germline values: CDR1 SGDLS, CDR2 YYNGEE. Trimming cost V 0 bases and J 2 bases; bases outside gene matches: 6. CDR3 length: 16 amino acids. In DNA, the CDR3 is TGTGCCAGCAGCGTAGGAGTCGGGAGGACCACAGATACGCAGTATTTT. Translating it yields CASSVGVGRTTDTQYF. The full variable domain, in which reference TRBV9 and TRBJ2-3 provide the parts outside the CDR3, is DSGVTQTPKHLITATGQRVTLRCSPRSGDLSVYWYQQSLDQGLQFLIQYYNGEERAKGNILERFSAQQFPDLHSELNLSSLELGDSALYFCASSVGVGRTTDTQYFGPGTRLTVL.

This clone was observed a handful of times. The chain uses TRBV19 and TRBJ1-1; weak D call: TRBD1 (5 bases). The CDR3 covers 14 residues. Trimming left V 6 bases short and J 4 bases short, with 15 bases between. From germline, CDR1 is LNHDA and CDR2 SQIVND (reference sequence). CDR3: CASSQAGGSTEAFF. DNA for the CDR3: TGTGCCAGTAGCCAGGCCGGGGGTTCCACTGAAGCTTTCTTT.

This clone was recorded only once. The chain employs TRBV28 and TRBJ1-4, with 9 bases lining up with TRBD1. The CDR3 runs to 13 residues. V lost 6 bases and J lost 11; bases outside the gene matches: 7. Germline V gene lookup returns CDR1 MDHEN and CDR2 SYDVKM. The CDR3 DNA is TGTGCCAGCAGACCGGGACAGGGCTGGAAACTGTTTTTT. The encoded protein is CASRPGQGWKLFF.

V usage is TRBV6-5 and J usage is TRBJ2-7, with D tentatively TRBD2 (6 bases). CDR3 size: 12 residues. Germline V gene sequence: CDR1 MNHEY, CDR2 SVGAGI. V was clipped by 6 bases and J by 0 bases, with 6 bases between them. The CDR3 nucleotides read TGTGCCAGCAGGCGGGACTCCTACGAGCAGTACTTC. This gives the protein CASRRDSYEQYF.

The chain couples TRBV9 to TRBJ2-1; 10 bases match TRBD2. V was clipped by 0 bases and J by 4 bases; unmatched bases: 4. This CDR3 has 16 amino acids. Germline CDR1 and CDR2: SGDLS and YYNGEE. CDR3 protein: CASSVGGAGGYNEQFF. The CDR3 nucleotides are TGTGCCAGCAGCGTAGGGGGAGCGGGAGGGTACAATGAGCAGTTCTTC.

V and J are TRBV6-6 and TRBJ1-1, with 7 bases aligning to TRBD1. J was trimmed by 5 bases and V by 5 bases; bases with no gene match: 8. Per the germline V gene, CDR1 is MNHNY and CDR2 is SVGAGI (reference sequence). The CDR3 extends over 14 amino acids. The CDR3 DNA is TGTGCCAGCAGTGGACAGACAGGGCGAACTGAAGCTTTCTTT. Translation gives CASSGQTGRTEAFF.

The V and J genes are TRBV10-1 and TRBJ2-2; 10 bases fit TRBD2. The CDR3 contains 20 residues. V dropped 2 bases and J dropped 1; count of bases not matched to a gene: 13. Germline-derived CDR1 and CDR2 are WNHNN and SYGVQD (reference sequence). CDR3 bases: TGCGCCAGCAGTGAGCAGCGGGAGGGGAGCTACGAGGAGAACACCGGGGAGCTGTTTTTT. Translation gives CASSEQREGSYEENTGELFF.

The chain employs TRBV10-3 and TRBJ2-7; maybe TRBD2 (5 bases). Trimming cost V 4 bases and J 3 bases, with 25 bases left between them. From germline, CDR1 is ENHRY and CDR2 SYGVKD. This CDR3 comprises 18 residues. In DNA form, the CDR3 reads TGTGCCATCAGTGGAAAAGGAAAAAGTAGCGCTAGGATCTACGAGCAGTACTTC. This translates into CAISGKGKSSARIYEQYF.

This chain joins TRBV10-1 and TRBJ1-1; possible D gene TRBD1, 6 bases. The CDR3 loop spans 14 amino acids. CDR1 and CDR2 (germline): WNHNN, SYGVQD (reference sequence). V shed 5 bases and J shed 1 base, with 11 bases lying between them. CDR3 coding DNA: TGCGCCAGCAGTCCCGGGACAAGGAACACTGAAGCTTTCTTT. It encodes CASSPGTRNTEAFF.

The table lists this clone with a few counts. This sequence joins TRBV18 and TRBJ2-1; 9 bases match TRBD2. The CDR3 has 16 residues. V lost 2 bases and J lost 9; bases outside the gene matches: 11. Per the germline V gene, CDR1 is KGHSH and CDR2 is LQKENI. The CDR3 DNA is TGTGCCAGCTCACCAACCGGGACTAGCAAAAACGCTGAGCAGTTCTTC. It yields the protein CASSPTGTSKNAEQFF.

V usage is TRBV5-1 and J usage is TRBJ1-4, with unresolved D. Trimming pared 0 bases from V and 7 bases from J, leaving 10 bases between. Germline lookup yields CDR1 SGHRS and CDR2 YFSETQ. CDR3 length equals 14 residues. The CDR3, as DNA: TGCGCCAGCAGCTTGGGAGGGTACGGTGAAAAACTGTTTTTT. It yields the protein CASSLGGYGEKLFF.

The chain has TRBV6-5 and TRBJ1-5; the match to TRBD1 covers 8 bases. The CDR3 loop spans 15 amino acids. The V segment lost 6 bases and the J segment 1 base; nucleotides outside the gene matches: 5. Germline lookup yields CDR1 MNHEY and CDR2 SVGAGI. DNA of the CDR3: TGTGCCAGCAGGGAGCGGACAGGGAGCAATCAGCCCCAGCATTTT. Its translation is CASRERTGSNQPQHF.

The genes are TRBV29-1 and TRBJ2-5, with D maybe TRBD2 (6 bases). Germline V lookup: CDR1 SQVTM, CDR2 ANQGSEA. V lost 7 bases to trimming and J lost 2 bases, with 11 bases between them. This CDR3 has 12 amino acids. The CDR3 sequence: CSAPDYQETQYF. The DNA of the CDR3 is TGCAGCGCCCCGGACTATCAAGAGACCCAGTACTTC. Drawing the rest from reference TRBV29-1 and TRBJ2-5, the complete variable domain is SAVISQKPSRDICQRGTSLTIQCQVDSQVTMMFWYRQQPGQSLTLIATANQGSEATYESGFVIDKFPISRPNLTFSTLTVSNMSPEDSSIYLCSAPDYQETQYFGPGTRLLVL.

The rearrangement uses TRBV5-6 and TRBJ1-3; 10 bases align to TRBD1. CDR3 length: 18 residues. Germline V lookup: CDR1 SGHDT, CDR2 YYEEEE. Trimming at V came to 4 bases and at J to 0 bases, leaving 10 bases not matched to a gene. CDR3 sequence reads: CASSQIRDRGRSGNTIYF. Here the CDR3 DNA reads TGTGCCAGCAGCCAAATCCGGGACAGGGGCCGCTCTGGAAACACCATATATTTT.

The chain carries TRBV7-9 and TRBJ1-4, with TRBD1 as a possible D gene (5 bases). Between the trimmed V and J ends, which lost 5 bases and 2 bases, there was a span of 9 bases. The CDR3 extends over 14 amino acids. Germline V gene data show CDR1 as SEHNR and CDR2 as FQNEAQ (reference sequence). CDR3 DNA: TGTGCCAGCAGCGTCAGGGCTACTAATGAAAAACTGTTTTTT. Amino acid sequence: CASSVRATNEKLFF.

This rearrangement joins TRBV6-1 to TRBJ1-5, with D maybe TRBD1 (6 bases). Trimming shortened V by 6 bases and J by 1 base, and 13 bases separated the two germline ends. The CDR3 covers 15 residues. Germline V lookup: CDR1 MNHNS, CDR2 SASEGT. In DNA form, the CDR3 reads TGTGCCAGCAGCGCAAGAGGACAGAGCAATCAGCCCCAGCATTTT. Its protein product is CASSARGQSNQPQHF.

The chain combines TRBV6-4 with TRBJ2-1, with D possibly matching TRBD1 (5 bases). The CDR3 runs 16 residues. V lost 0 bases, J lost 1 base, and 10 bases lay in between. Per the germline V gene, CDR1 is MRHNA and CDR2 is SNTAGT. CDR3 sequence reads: CASSDSQSGSYNEQFF. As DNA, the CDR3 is TGTGCCAGCAGTGACTCTCAGTCAGGGTCCTACAATGAGCAGTTCTTC.

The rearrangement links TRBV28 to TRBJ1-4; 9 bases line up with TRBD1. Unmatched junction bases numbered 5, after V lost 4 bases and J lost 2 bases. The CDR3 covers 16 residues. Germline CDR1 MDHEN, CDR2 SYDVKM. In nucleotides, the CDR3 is TGTGCCAGCAGTTCAAACAGGGGGCGGACTAATGAAAAACTGTTTTTT. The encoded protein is CASSSNRGRTNEKLFF.

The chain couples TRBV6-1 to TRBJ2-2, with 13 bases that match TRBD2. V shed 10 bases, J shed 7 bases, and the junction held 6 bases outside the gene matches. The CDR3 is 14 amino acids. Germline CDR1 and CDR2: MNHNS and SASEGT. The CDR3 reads CAIPGLAGNGELFF. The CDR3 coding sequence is TGTGCCATCCCGGGACTAGCGGGGAACGGGGAGCTGTTTTTT.

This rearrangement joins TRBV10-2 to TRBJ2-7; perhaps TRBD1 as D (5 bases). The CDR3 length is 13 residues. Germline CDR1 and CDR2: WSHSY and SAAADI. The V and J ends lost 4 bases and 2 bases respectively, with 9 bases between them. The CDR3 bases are TGCGCCAGCAGTGCGCAGGGCCCCTACGAGCAGTACTTC. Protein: CASSAQGPYEQYF.

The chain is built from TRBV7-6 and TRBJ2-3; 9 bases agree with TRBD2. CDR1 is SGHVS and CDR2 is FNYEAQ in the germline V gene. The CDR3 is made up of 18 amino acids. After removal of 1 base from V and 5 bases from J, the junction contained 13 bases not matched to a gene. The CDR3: CASSLVGVAGGREDTQYF. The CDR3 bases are TGTGCCAGCAGCTTAGTCGGAGTGGCGGGAGGGCGAGAAGATACGCAGTATTTT.

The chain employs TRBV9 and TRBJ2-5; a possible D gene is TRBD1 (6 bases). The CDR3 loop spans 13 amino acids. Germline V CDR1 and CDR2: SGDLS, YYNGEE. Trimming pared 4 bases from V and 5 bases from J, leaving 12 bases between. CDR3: CASSPQGFETQYF. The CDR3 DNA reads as TGTGCCAGCAGCCCACAGGGTTTTGAGACCCAGTACTTC.

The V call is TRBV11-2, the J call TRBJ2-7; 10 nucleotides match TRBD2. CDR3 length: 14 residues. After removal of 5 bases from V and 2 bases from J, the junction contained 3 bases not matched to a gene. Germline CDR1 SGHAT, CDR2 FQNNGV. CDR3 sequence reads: CASSLSGRAYEQYF. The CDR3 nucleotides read TGTGCCAGCAGCCTCAGCGGGAGGGCCTACGAGCAGTACTTC.